This T cell receptor (beta chain) is from a study of cytomegalovirus exposure and HLA in healthy donors. About the study: The roughly 110 validation repertoires were produced on the same platform as the 650 or so repertoires of the first cohort. This was reported in a later analysis. Study-level findings and limits: Rare TCR sequences dominated, though some public TCRs recurred in many donors.

Data came from immunoSEQ multiplex PCR; TCRdb stores just in-frame clones and leaves some out. The repertoire consists of under 75,000 clones, with less than 96% occurring once and the leading ten covering 1.2%. Note on this clone: Its antigen remains unidentified.

Looked up from germline, CDR1 is SGHNT and CDR2 is YENEEA. This CDR3 contains 10 residues. Material: PBMCs. The sequence came from a woman aged 18-29 years in good health and CMV-seronegative. J is TRBJ1-1 and V is TRBV11-3, with D possibly being TRBD1 (5 bases). DNA of the CDR3: TGTTGGGGCGGGGGCACTGAAGCTTTCTTT. This encodes CWGGGTEAFF.